This T cell receptor (beta chain) was observed in a study of blood T cells in healthy people across ages. The CDR3 runs to 14 residues. Per germline, CDR1 DFQATT and CDR2 SNEGSKA (reference sequence). Trimming took off 5 bases at V and 5 bases at J, with 19 bases between the two ends. General study points: Diversity was estimated from one million T cells, and these estimates were considered underestimates. Fewer expanded clones and more diversity marked long-lived versus aged donors.

The study isolated at least 7 million PBMCs from each sample. Extracted total RNA amounted to at least 6 micrograms for each sample. This clonotype has a count of ten or more. Antigen specificity is unknown. Primers used in a second PCR of about 6 to 12 cycles were a sample-barcoded 5' primer and a J-beta primer mix. TCRdb ran MiXCR on the 5' RACE reads and lists one entry per CDR3 protein. The sample records fewer than 2 million distinct CDR3 sequences, about 39% being singletons. The receptor was derived from a human donor in good health. The chain employs TRBV20-1 and TRBJ2-7, with D tentatively TRBD2 (6 bases). Sequencing input: blood. The CDR3 DNA sequence: TGCAGTGCTCCCGGGACTCCTGGGATCGACGAGCAGTACTTC. Its translation is CSAPGTPGIDEQYF.